This T cell receptor beta chain was profiled in a study of CD8 T cells in ankylosing spondylitis. Study-wide results and limits: Among TCR beta sequences, a motif of 7 to 9 highly homologous variants appeared characteristic of ankylosing spondylitis blood.

Each CDR3 protein is one row after TCRdb ran MiXCR on the 5' RACE reads. The sample holds roughly 350,000 distinct CDR3 sequences, 7.5% to 9% seen once. As regards this clonotype: What it recognizes is unknown.

CDR3 length: 16 residues. The germline V gene encodes CDR1 DFQATT and CDR2 SNEGSKA (reference sequence). V lost 1 base and J 3 bases, leaving 16 bases between the germline ends. The sample comprised blood, either unsorted or a sorted T cell fraction (not recorded which). The TCR comes from a male donor with ankylosing spondylitis. V and J are TRBV20-1 and TRBJ2-1; TRBD1 or TRBD2 may be the D gene (5 bases each). The CDR3 sequence is CSARGGFDYVYNEQFF. The DNA of the CDR3 is TGCAGTGCTAGAGGGGGGTTCGACTACGTCTACAATGAGCAGTTCTTC.